What follows are 14 T cell receptor beta chains derived from one specimen sequenced in a study of quantifying T cell responses using KT2 cells. For the study at large: TCR alpha and beta constant-region primers primed reverse transcription of RNA.

The cDNA 3' end received a ligated oligonucleotide with a UMI. First-round PCR used about 4 cycles and beta primers RC1.1 and RC1.2 covering TRBC1 and TRBC2. MiXCR was run by TCRdb on the UMI-ligation and nested PCR reads, yielding one entry per CDR3 protein. This table has around 56,000 distinct CDR3 sequences, more than 9% appearing once. Sequenced material: PBMCs spiked with cells of the T cell clone KT2. The receptors here all came from a human donor.

This clonotype was seen only a few times. The chain couples TRBV2 to TRBJ2-3, with D possibly TRBD1 on 6 matching bases. This CDR3 comprises 14 residues. Germline lookup yields CDR1 SNHLY and CDR2 FYNNEI. The V end was cut by 6 bases, the J end by 1 base, with 11 bases between. The CDR3 protein is CASSWDKRTDTQYF. The CDR3 region has the DNA TGTGCCAGCAGCTGGGACAAGCGCACAGATACGCAGTATTTT.

This clonotype was counted a few times. This chain uses TRBV6-1 with TRBJ1-1; D call uncertain. V gave up 5 bases and J gave up 11 bases, with 9 bases separating them. CDR1 is MNHNS, CDR2 SASEGT, per germline. CDR3 size: 10 residues. CDR3 loop: CASSSRSAFF. The CDR3 DNA follows: TGTGCCAGCAGTTCCCGTTCTGCTTTCTTT.

This clonotype was recorded at least ten times. The chain employs TRBV13 and TRBJ1-3; a possible D gene is TRBD1 (6 bases). In germline, CDR1 is PRHDT, CDR2 FYEKMQ (reference sequence). V was trimmed by 0 bases and J by 8 bases, leaving 8 bases between them. The CDR3 spans 13 residues. CDR3 loop: CASSLGTGHTIYF. The CDR3 DNA reads as TGTGCCAGCAGCTTAGGGACAGGCCACACCATATATTTT.

In its sample, this clonotype was seen a few times. This chain links TRBV25-1 with TRBJ1-1; the D is unclear. CDR1 MGHDK and CDR2 SYGVNS come from the germline V gene. V lost 1 base and J 4 bases, leaving 4 bases between the germline ends. CDR3 size: 12 residues. This CDR3 reads CASSEWSTEAFF. DNA for the CDR3: TGTGCCAGCAGTGAATGGAGCACTGAAGCTTTCTTT.

This clonotype has more than one count but fewer than ten. The chain recombines TRBV5-1 with TRBJ2-3, with 14 bases aligning to TRBD2. The V gene's germline CDR1 is SGHRS and CDR2 YFSETQ. The CDR3 sequence is 17 residues long. J was trimmed by 5 bases and V by 1 base; bases with no gene match: 6. The CDR3 bases are TGCGCCAGCAGCTTGCGTGGACTAGCGGGAGGCGGAGATACGCAGTATTTT. This translates into CASSLRGLAGGGDTQYF. Full variable domain (outside the CDR3, taken from reference TRBV5-1 and TRBJ2-3): KAGVTQTPRYLIKTRGQQVTLSCSPISGHRSVSWYQQTPGQGLQFLFEYFSETQRNKGNFPGRFSGRQFSNSRSEMNVSTLELGDSALYLCASSLRGLAGGGDTQYFGPGTRLTVL.

This sequence joins TRBV7-9 and TRBJ1-5, with D perhaps matching TRBD1 (6 bases). The CDR3 is 14 residues long. Trimming removed 5 bases at V and 0 bases at J, with 8 bases between. The germline gives CDR1 SEHNR, CDR2 FQNEAQ (reference sequence). CDR3 sequence: CASSGTISNQPQHF. The DNA of the CDR3 is TGTGCCAGCAGCGGGACAATTAGCAATCAGCCCCAGCATTTT.

This rearrangement joins TRBV7-3 to TRBJ1-1, with D unresolved. This CDR3 is 13 amino acids long. Germline CDR1 is SGHTA and CDR2 is FQGTGA. Between the trimmed V and J ends, which lost 6 bases and 1 base, there was a span of 9 bases. The CDR3 loop reads CASRLTGNTEAFF. Here the CDR3 DNA reads TGTGCCAGCAGGTTGACGGGGAACACTGAAGCTTTCTTT.

This clonotype was picked up a small number of times. The chain links TRBV12-3 or TRBV12-4 to TRBJ1-5; D might be TRBD1 (5 bases). V dropped 4 bases and J dropped 2 bases, with 9 bases sitting between them. CDR3 length: 14 residues. CDR3 sequence reads: CASSSSGGNQPQHF. CDR3 DNA sequence: TGTGCCAGCAGTTCGTCGGGGGGCAATCAGCCCCAGCATTTT.

The chain links TRBV7-9 to TRBJ2-7, with D hard to call. V lost 2 bases to trimming and J lost 2 bases, with 10 bases between them. This CDR3 comprises 14 residues. Germline V lookup: CDR1 SEHNR, CDR2 FQNEAQ (reference sequence). In nucleotides, the CDR3 is TGTGCCAGCAGCTTAAGGTTGCAGCCCTACGAGCAGTACTTC. This translates into CASSLRLQPYEQYF. The full variable domain, rest sourced from reference TRBV7-9 and TRBJ2-7, is DTGVSQNPRHKITKRGQNVTFRCDPISEHNRLYWYRQTLGQGPEFLTYFQNEAQLEKSRLLSDRFSAERPKGSFSTLEIQRTEQGDSAMYLCASSLRLQPYEQYFGPGTRLTVT.

This clonotype was seen more than once but under ten times. This chain connects TRBV4-1 to TRBJ2-1; TRBD2 aligns across 11 bases. Germline V lookup: CDR1 MGHRA, CDR2 YSYEKL. V lost 1 base, J lost 5 bases, and 10 bases stayed unmatched. This CDR3 spans 18 amino acids. The CDR3 loop reads CASSQVLTSGSWHNEQFF. The CDR3 DNA reads as TGCGCCAGCAGCCAAGTTTTAACTAGCGGGAGCTGGCACAATGAGCAGTTCTTC.

This clonotype was detected only a few times. The J gene is TRBJ2-1, the V gene TRBV7-2; 14 nucleotides match TRBD2. Trimming took 1 base from V and 8 from J; bases not matched to a gene: 4. Germline V gene sequence: CDR1 SGHTA, CDR2 FQGNSA. This CDR3 is built from 16 residues. The CDR3 DNA reads as TGTGCCAGCAGCTTAGTTGGGACTAGCGGGAGACATGAGCAGTTCTTC. Translation gives CASSLVGTSGRHEQFF.

The chain's CDR3 is CASSTRMELFF. CDR3 nucleotide sequence: TGTGCCAGCAGCACCCGAATGGAACTGTTTTTT. This chain uses TRBV2 with TRBJ1-4; D not resolved. V lost 6 bases and J lost 12, with 11 bases in between. The V gene's germline CDR1 is SNHLY and CDR2 FYNNEI. CDR3 size: 11 residues.

This clonotype was counted only a few times. V and J are TRBV20-1 and TRBJ2-1, with D possibly matching TRBD2 (5 bases). Trimming shortened V by 3 bases and J by 7 bases, and 16 bases separated the two germline ends. Germline V gives CDR1 DFQATT, CDR2 SNEGSKA (reference sequence). The CDR3 runs to 14 residues. The DNA for the CDR3 is TGCAGTGCTAGGGAGGCTGGTCGGAAGAATGAGCAGTTCTTC. Amino acid sequence: CSAREAGRKNEQFF.

The J gene is TRBJ2-7, the V gene TRBV5-6; D gene ambiguous. CDR1 SGHDT and CDR2 YYEEEE come from the germline V gene. V lost 4 bases to trimming and J lost 1 base, with 21 bases between them. The CDR3 runs 17 residues. The CDR3: CASSPGLLSSRSYEQYF. The CDR3 nucleotides are TGTGCCAGCAGCCCGGGTCTCCTAAGTTCGAGATCCTACGAGCAGTACTTC.